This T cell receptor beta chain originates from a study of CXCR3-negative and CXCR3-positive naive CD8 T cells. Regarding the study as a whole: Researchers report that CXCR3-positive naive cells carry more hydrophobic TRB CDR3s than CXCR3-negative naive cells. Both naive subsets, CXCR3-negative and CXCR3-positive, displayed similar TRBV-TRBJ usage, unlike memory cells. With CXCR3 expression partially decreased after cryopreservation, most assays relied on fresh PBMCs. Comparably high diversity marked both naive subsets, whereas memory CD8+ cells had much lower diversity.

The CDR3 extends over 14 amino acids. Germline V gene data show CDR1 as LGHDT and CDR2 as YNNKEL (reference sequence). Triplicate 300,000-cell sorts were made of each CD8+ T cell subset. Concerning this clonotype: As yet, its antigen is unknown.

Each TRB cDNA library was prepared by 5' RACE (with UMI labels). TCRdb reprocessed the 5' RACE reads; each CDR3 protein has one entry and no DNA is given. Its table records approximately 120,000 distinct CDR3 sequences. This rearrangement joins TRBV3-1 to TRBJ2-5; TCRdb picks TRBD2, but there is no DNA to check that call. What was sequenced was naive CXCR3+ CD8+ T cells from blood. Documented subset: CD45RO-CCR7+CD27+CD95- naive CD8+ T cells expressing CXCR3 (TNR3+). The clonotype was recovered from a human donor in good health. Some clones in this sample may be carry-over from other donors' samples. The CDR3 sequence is CASSQDEGGETQYF.